This T cell receptor (beta chain) was observed in a study of T-cell reconstitution after alpha-beta-depleted transplantation in children. This clonotype has a handful of counts. As yet, its antigen is unknown. Unique molecular identifiers were used in preparing the TCRbeta library. TCRdb independently ran MiXCR on the PCR reads; one entry per CDR3 protein. The sample yields 200,000 to 300,000 distinct CDR3 sequences, roughly a quarter seen once. The CDR3 spans 13 residues. Trimming stripped 4 bases from V and 6 bases from J, with 10 bases between. The germline V gene has CDR1 LGHNA and CDR2 YNFKEQ. Overall study findings and caveats: At one year after transplant, newly produced T cells mostly accounted for T-cell counts and diversity. Reportedly, alpha-beta T cells present about two months post-transplant originated from several hundred expanded clones of graft origin. Day-60 TCRbeta diversity that was high in some patients was derived from surviving recipient T cells and thymic progenitors.

The TCR was taken from a female patient younger than 10 who had a stem cell transplant for congenital amegakaryocytic thrombocytopenia, so the T cells may come from the graft donor. V and J are TRBV4-2 and TRBJ1-5, with no clear D. Sequenced here: PBMCs, mostly from graft donor cells, sampled 360 days after TCRalphabeta/CD19-depleted stem cell transplant. Here the CDR3 DNA reads TGTGCCAGCAGCCCAGACTGGAGTCAGCCCCAGCATTTT. Protein product: CASSPDWSQPQHF.